The 14 T cell receptor beta chains below come from one sample, sequenced in a study of T cell responses to AZD1222 COVID-19 vaccine. The table came from immunoSEQ multiplex PCR; TCRdb's copy has only in-frame clones and leaves some out. The sample contains 150,000 to 200,000 clones, about 92% of which appear only once. The sample was peripheral blood, taken 28 days after the second AZD1222 dose. The receptors were sampled from an adult who received the AZD1222 COVID-19 vaccine.

The chain recombines TRBV6-5 with TRBJ2-1; 7 nucleotides line up with TRBD1. Germline CDR1 reads MNHEY; CDR2 reads SVGAGI. Germline trimming cut 6 bases from V and 4 bases from J; bases unmatched to any gene: 6. This CDR3 comprises 14 residues. The CDR3 spells CASRLGQLYNEQFF. As DNA, the CDR3 is TGTGCCAGCAGACTGGGACAGTTATACAATGAGCAGTTCTTC.

In DNA, the CDR3 is TGTGCCAGCAGCTTAGATGGGGTGCGGGAGCAGTACTTC. Encoded protein: CASSLDGVREQYF. The chain recombines TRBV11-2 with TRBJ2-7, with D unclear. The CDR3 runs 13 residues. Per germline, CDR1 SGHAT and CDR2 FQNNGV. The V gene lost 0 bases and the J gene lost 7 bases, with 10 bases spanning the gap. The full variable domain, with the rest looked up from reference TRBV11-2 and TRBJ2-7, is EAGVAQSPRYKIIEKRQSVAFWCNPISGHATLYWYQQILGQGPKLLIQFQNNGVVDDSQLPKDRFSAERLKGVDSTLKIQPAKLEDSAVYLCASSLDGVREQYFGPGTRLTVT.

There are a few counts of this clone. DNA of the CDR3: TGCGCCAGCAGCCAAGGAGCGGGGGGCTCCTACGAGCAGTACTTC. Translation gives CASSQGAGGSYEQYF. J is TRBJ2-7 and V is TRBV4-1, with 9 bases identical to TRBD2. V lost 1 base, J lost 0 bases, and 1 base stayed unmatched. The CDR3 length is 15 residues. The germline gives CDR1 MGHRA, CDR2 YSYEKL.

This clone was counted only a few times. The rearrangement uses TRBV10-1 and TRBJ2-3; either TRBD1 or TRBD2 may supply D (5 bases each). Trimming pared 2 bases from V and 0 bases from J, leaving 12 bases between. Germline assignment: CDR1 WNHNN and CDR2 SYGVQD (reference sequence). The CDR3 is 16 amino acids. For the CDR3, the DNA is TGCGCCAGCAGTGAGGGGGGTAGGGGAAGCACAGATACGCAGTATTTT. This encodes CASSEGGRGSTDTQYF.

This clone was counted a single time. The chain joins TRBV5-1 to TRBJ1-2; D remains unclear. The V and J ends lost 0 bases and 6 bases respectively, with 12 bases between them. This CDR3 is built from 14 residues. CDR1 and CDR2 from the germline V gene are SGHRS and YFSETQ. CDR3 protein: CASSLEGRTDGYTF. In DNA, the CDR3 is TGCGCCAGCAGCTTGGAGGGCCGAACCGATGGCTACACCTTC.

This chain joins TRBV18 and TRBJ1-1; 7 bases map to TRBD1. The ends lost 1 base at V and 3 bases at J; junction bases unmatched: 5. The germline V gene encodes CDR1 KGHSH and CDR2 LQKENI. The CDR3 is 15 residues long. The CDR3 nucleotides read TGTGCCAGCTCACCACTCCGGGACAGAGACACTGAAGCTTTCTTT. Amino acids: CASSPLRDRDTEAFF.

Here the CDR3 reads CASSSEDLGTQYF. For the CDR3, the DNA is TGTGCCAGCAGCTCGGAAGACCTGGGGACCCAGTACTTC. This chain uses TRBV5-6 with TRBJ2-5, with D unresolved. CDR3 length: 13 residues. Trimming took off 3 bases at V and 7 bases at J, with 13 bases between the two ends. Germline CDR1 and CDR2: SGHDT and YYEEEE.

This CDR3 is CASSLAGQDLYGYTF. CDR3 sequence (DNA): TGCGCCAGCAGCTTGGCGGGACAGGACCTCTATGGCTACACCTTC. V is TRBV5-1 and J is TRBJ1-2; TRBD1 agrees at 8 bases. From germline, CDR1 is SGHRS and CDR2 YFSETQ. V lost 0 bases and J lost 4; bases outside the gene matches: 5. This CDR3 contains 15 residues.

The chain joins TRBV2 to TRBJ1-5; tentative D call: TRBD1 (5 bases). V was pared by 3 bases and J by 4 bases, with 10 bases between. Germline assignment: CDR1 SNHLY and CDR2 FYNNEI. This CDR3 spans 14 amino acids. Here the CDR3 reads CASSETARNQPQHF. In DNA, the CDR3 is TGTGCCAGCAGTGAGACAGCCAGAAATCAGCCCCAGCATTTT.

The CDR3 coding sequence is TGTGCCAGCAGCCAAAATAATTCACCCCTCCACTTT. Translating gives CASSQNNSPLHF. This chain joins TRBV12-3 or TRBV12-4 and TRBJ1-6; D uncertain. This CDR3 spans 12 amino acids. V was trimmed by 6 bases and J by 5 bases, leaving 5 bases between them.

The chain couples TRBV7-8 to TRBJ1-1; D gene ambiguous. The germline V gene has CDR1 SGHVS and CDR2 FQNEAQ. The CDR3 covers 14 residues. Trimming took 2 bases from V and 8 from J, leaving 15 bases between them. The CDR3 sequence is CASSLSNLGLEAFF. CDR3 DNA sequence: TGTGCCAGCAGCTTATCCAACCTTGGTTTGGAAGCTTTCTTT.

The CDR3 sequence is CASSPWGSTEAFF. The CDR3, as DNA: TGTGCCAGCTCACCCTGGGGGAGCACTGAAGCTTTCTTT. The rearrangement links TRBV18 to TRBJ1-1; weak D call: TRBD1 (5 bases). The CDR3 loop spans 13 amino acids. Between the trimmed V and J ends, which lost 3 bases and 4 bases, there was a span of 9 bases. Per the germline V gene, CDR1 is KGHSH and CDR2 is LQKENI.

This chain links TRBV5-5 with TRBJ1-1; D call uncertain. The CDR3 has 14 amino acids. Trimming removed 0 bases at V and 0 bases at J, with 6 bases between. Germline V lookup: CDR1 SGHKS, CDR2 YYEKEE (reference sequence). Here the CDR3 DNA reads TGTGCCAGCAGCTTGGTTTGGGTGAACACTGAAGCTTTCTTT. Translating gives CASSLVWVNTEAFF.

The rearrangement links TRBV4-1 to TRBJ1-5; D gene ambiguous. This CDR3 comprises 17 residues. Trimming pared 0 bases from V and 0 bases from J, leaving 12 bases between. Germline CDR1 is MGHRA and CDR2 is YSYEKL. The CDR3 here is CASSQDPGSDSNQPQHF. The CDR3 nucleotides are TGCGCCAGCAGCCAAGATCCCGGCAGCGATAGCAATCAGCCCCAGCATTTT.